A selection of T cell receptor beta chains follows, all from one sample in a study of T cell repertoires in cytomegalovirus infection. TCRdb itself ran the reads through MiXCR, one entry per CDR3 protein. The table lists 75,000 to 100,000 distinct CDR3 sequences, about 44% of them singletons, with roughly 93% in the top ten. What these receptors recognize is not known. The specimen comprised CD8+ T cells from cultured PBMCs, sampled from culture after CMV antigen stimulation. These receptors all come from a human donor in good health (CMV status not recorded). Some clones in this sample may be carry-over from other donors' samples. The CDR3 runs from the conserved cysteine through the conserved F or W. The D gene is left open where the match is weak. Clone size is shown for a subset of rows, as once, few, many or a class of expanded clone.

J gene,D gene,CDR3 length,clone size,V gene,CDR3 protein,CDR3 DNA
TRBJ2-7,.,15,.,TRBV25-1,CASSTPTQLDYEQYF,TGTGCCAGCAGCACTCCCACCCAACTAGACTACGAGCAGTACTTC
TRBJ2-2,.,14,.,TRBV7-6,CASSLEWSTGELFF,TGTGCCAGCAGCTTAGAATGGAGCACCGGGGAGCTGTTTTTT
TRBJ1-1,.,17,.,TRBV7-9,CASSDVTDSHMNTEAFF,TGTGCCAGCAGCGATGTCACGGACTCACACATGAACACTGAAGCTTTCTTT
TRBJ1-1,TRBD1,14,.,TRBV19,CASSMKDRETEAFF,TGTGCCAGTAGTATGAAGGACAGGGAAACTGAAGCTTTCTTT
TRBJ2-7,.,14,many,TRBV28,CASTPNHLDYEQYF,TGTGCCAGCACTCCCAACCACCTCGACTACGAGCAGTACTTC
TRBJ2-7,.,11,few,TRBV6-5,CASSLVYEQYF,TGTGCCAGCAGTCTAGTGTACGAGCAGTACTTC
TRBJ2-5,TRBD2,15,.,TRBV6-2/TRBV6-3,CASSSESTSRETQYF,TGTGCCAGCAGTTCCGAGTCGACTAGCCGGGAGACCCAGTACTTC
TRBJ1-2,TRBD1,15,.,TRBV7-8,CASSPLDREPYGYTF,TGTGCCAGCAGCCCACTGGACAGGGAGCCCTATGGCTACACCTTC
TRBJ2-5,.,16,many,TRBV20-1,CSARGRGGVTQETQYF,TGCAGTGCTAGAGGCAGGGGAGGGGTCACCCAAGAGACCCAGTACTTC
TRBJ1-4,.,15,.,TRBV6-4,CASSDRATGNEKLFF,TGTGCCAGCAGTGACAGGGCCACAGGGAATGAAAAACTGTTTTTT
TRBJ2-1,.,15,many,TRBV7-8,CASSLRRQGHNEQFF,TGTGCCAGCAGCCTTCGAAGGCAGGGACACAATGAGCAGTTCTTC
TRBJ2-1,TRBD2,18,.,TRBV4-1,CASSRGTSGGPFYNEQFF,TGCGCCAGCAGCCGGGGGACTAGCGGGGGCCCTTTCTACAATGAGCAGTTCTTC
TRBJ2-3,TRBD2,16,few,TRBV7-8,CASSLFSGGETDTQYF,TGTGCCAGCAGCTTATTCAGCGGGGGGGAAACAGATACGCAGTATTTT
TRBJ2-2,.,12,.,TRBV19,CASISPTGELFF,TGTGCCAGTATTTCTCCGACCGGGGAGCTGTTTTTT
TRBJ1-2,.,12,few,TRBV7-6,CASSFGRDGYTF,TGTGCCAGCAGCTTTGGGAGGGATGGCTACACCTTC